Listed below are T cell receptor beta chains from one sample, sequenced in a study of shared clonotypes between healthy human individuals. Here immunoSEQ multiplex PCR was the method, and the copy in TCRdb shows in-frame clones only, minus some. Of around 600,000 clones in the sample, approximately 97% were seen once. The sequencing input was naive CD4+ T cells sorted from blood. Receptor source: a woman between 25 and 40 years old in good health. Both conserved end residues are part of each CDR3. The D gene is left open where the match is weak. Expanded clones are given a class, and other clones once, few, many or no size at all.

TRBD1,.,TRBJ2-7,TRBV5-1,CASSTGGPGYHEQYF,TGCGCCAGCAGCACAGGGGGTCCGGGGTACCACGAGCAGTACTTC
.,once,TRBJ1-5,TRBV19,CASSIPSYSNQPQHF,TGTGCCAGTAGTATACCCAGCTATAGCAATCAGCCCCAGCATTTT
TRBD2,.,TRBJ2-7,TRBV5-5,CASSAGLAGVLHEQYF,TGTGCCAGCAGCGCCGGACTAGCGGGAGTGCTCCACGAGCAGTACTTC
.,.,TRBJ1-3,TRBV7-9,CASSLALGAQTGNTIYF,TGTGCCAGCAGCTTAGCACTAGGGGCCCAAACTGGAAACACCATATATTTT
.,.,TRBJ2-7,TRBV19,CASGNSVGYEQYF,TGTGCCAGTGGTAATAGCGTCGGGTACGAGCAGTACTTC
.,.,TRBJ2-3,TRBV19,CASKNLGTDTQYF,TGTGCCAGTAAGAACCTGGGCACAGATACGCAGTATTTT
.,.,TRBJ1-2,TRBV11-2,CASSLGDYGYTF,TGTGCCAGCAGCTTAGGGGATTATGGCTACACCTTC
TRBD2,.,TRBJ2-7,TRBV5-4,CASSRGGAFHEQYF,TGTGCCAGCAGCCGCGGGGGGGCCTTCCACGAGCAGTACTTC
.,.,TRBJ2-1,TRBV18,CASSLLAENNEQFF,TGTGCCAGCTCACTTCTGGCGGAGAACAATGAGCAGTTCTTC
TRBD1,.,TRBJ1-1,TRBV10-2,CASSAQGDTEAFF,TGCGCCAGCAGCGCGCAGGGGGACACTGAAGCTTTCTTT
.,.,TRBJ1-4,TRBV6-1,CASSGNGGVNEKLFF,TGTGCCAGCAGTGGTAACGGGGGCGTTAATGAAAAACTGTTTTTT
TRBD1,.,TRBJ2-7,TRBV18,CASSPYRDRLYEQYF,TGTGCCAGCTCACCTTACCGGGACAGACTGTACGAGCAGTACTTC
TRBD1,.,TRBJ1-4,TRBV28,CATGTGEKLFF,TGTGCCACCGGGACAGGGGAAAAACTGTTTTTT
.,.,TRBJ2-7,TRBV12-2,CASRHPRQRTLYEQYF,TGTGCAAGTCGCCACCCTCGACAGCGGACCCTTTACGAGCAGTACTTC